A single sample gave rise to the 8 T cell receptor beta chains below, sequenced in a study of T-cell reconstitution after alpha-beta-depleted transplantation in children. Unique molecular identifiers were used in preparing the TCRbeta library. One entry per CDR3 protein results from TCRdb running MiXCR on the PCR reads. The sample comprises a few hundred thousand distinct CDR3 sequences, over 10% of which are singletons, and about 2.2% rests with the top ten. Specimen: PBMCs, mostly from graft donor cells, collected 360 days after TCRalphabeta/CD19-depleted stem cell transplant. These receptors were taken from a male patient younger than 18 who had a stem cell transplant for acute myeloid leukemia, so the T cells may come from the graft donor.

The CDR3 here is CASSYPPGTKAPEQYF. CDR3 nucleotides: TGTGCCAGCAGTTACCCCCCCGGGACCAAAGCCCCCGAGCAGTACTTC. The rearrangement joins TRBV6-5 to TRBJ2-7; D is possibly TRBD1 or TRBD2 (5 bases each). V lost 2 bases and J 6 bases, leaving 20 bases between the germline ends. CDR3 length: 16 amino acids. In germline, CDR1 is MNHEY, CDR2 SVGAGI.

V gene TRBV29-1 combines with J gene TRBJ1-3; no reliable D call. V lost 7 bases, J lost 1 base, and 14 bases lay in between. The germline V gene has CDR1 SQVTM and CDR2 ANQGSEA. This CDR3 spans 14 amino acids. CDR3 sequence reads: CSAGGSRSGNTIYF. The CDR3 DNA reads TGCAGCGCCGGTGGATCAAGATCTGGAAACACCATATATTTT.

This clonotype was seen more than once but under ten times. The chain has TRBV5-1 and TRBJ2-3; D gene uncertain. Germline-derived CDR1 and CDR2 are SGHRS and YFSETQ. V was clipped by 2 bases and J by 2 bases, with 6 bases between them. The CDR3 totals 13 residues. Here the CDR3 DNA reads TGCGCCAGCAGCTTACCCCTCACAGATACGCAGTATTTT. This gives the protein CASSLPLTDTQYF.

This clonotype has only a few counts. This chain links TRBV25-1 with TRBJ2-7; 9 nucleotides line up with TRBD2. The CDR3 has 16 residues. V was clipped by 10 bases and J by 0 bases; unmatched bases: 13. Germline V CDR1 and CDR2: MGHDK, SYGVNS. CDR3: CATGKREAVSSYEQYF. CDR3 sequence (DNA): TGTGCCACAGGCAAGCGGGAGGCCGTAAGCTCCTACGAGCAGTACTTC.

The rearrangement uses TRBV5-1 and TRBJ2-4; 15 nucleotides align to TRBD2. V lost 0 bases and J lost 7; bases outside the gene matches: 8. This CDR3 is 18 amino acids long. From germline, CDR1 is SGHRS and CDR2 YFSETQ. CDR3 residues: CASSLGTSGRVEGNIQYF. The CDR3 region has the DNA TGCGCCAGCAGCTTGGGGACTAGCGGGAGGGTCGAAGGGAACATTCAGTACTTC.

This clonotype has more than one count but fewer than ten. J is TRBJ2-7 and V is TRBV20-1, with D possibly matching TRBD2 (5 bases). V lost 4 bases and J lost 2, with 9 bases in between. Germline V CDR1 and CDR2: DFQATT, SNEGSKA (reference sequence). The CDR3 has 12 residues. CDR3 sequence: CSATPGAYEQYF. The CDR3 coding sequence is TGCAGTGCTACCCCCGGGGCCTACGAGCAGTACTTC.

This clonotype was seen a handful of times. This chain uses TRBV20-1 with TRBJ2-1; 9 positions match TRBD2. The CDR3 spans 15 residues. V gave up 0 bases and J gave up 1 base; unmatched junction bases: 1. CDR1 is DFQATT and CDR2 is SNEGSKA in the germline V gene (reference sequence). In nucleotides, the CDR3 is TGCAGTGCTAGAGATAGCGGGAGTTCCTACAATGAGCAGTTCTTC. It specifies CSARDSGSSYNEQFF.

The rearrangement links TRBV25-1 to TRBJ2-5; D is ambiguous. Germline V CDR1 and CDR2: MGHDK, SYGVNS. This CDR3 has 16 residues. Trimming stripped 3 bases from V and 5 bases from J, with 19 bases between. The chain's CDR3 is CASSDLSIGIVETQYF. The CDR3 coding sequence is TGTGCCAGCAGTGATTTAAGTATCGGTATTGTGGAGACCCAGTACTTC.